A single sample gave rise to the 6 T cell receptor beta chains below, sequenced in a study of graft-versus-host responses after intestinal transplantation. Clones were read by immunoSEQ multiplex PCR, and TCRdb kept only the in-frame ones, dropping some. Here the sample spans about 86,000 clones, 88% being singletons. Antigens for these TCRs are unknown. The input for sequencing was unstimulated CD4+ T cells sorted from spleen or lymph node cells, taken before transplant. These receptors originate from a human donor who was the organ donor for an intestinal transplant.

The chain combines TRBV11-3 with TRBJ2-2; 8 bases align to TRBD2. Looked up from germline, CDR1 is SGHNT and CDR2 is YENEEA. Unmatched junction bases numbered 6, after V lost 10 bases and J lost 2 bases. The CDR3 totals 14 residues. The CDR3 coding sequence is TGTGCCACCAAGGGACTAGTCAACACCGGGGAGCTGTTTTTT. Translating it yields CATKGLVNTGELFF.

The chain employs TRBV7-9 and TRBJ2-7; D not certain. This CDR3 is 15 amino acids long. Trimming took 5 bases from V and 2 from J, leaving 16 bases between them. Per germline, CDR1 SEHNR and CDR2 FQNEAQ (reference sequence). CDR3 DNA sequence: TGTGCCAGCAGCCCCATCCCAACATCCGCCTACGAGCAGTACTTC. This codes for CASSPIPTSAYEQYF. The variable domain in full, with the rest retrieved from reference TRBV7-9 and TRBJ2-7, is DTGVSQNPRHKITKRGQNVTFRCDPISEHNRLYWYRQTLGQGPEFLTYFQNEAQLEKSRLLSDRFSAERPKGSFSTLEIQRTEQGDSAMYLCASSPIPTSAYEQYFGPGTRLTVT.

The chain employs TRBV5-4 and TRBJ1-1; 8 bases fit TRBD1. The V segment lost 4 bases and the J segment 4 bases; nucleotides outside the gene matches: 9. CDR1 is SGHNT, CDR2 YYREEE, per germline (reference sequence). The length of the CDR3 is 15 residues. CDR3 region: CASSGPGQASTEAFF. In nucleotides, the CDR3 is TGTGCCAGCAGCGGACCGGGACAGGCCAGCACTGAAGCTTTCTTT. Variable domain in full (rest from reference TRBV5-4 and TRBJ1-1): ETGVTQSPTHLIKTRGQQVTLRCSSQSGHNTVSWYQQALGQGPQFIFQYYREEENGRGNFPPRFSGLQFPNYSSELNVNALELDDSALYLCASSGPGQASTEAFFGQGTRLTVV.

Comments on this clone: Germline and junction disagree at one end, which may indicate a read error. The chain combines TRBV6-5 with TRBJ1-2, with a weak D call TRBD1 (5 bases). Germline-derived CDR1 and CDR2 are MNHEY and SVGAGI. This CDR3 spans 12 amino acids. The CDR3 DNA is TGTGCGAGCAGATGGGGGGAAGGGGGCTACACCTTC. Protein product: CASRWGEGGYTF.

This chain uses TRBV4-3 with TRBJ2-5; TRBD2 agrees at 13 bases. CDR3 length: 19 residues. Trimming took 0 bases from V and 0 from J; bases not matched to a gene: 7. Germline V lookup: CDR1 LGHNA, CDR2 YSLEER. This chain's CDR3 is CASSQDHRGTSGDQETQYF. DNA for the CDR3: TGCGCCAGCAGCCAAGATCACAGGGGGACTAGCGGGGACCAAGAGACCCAGTACTTC.

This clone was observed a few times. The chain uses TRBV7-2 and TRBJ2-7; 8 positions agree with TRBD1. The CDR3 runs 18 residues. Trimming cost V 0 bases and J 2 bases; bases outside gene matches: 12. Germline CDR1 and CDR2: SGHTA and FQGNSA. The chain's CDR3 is CASSLAVRGRDVTYEQYF. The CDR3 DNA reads TGTGCCAGCAGCTTAGCGGTCAGGGGGCGCGACGTGACCTACGAGCAGTACTTC.